The rows below give T cell receptor beta chains drawn from one sample of a study of CXCR3-negative and CXCR3-positive naive CD8 T cells. For each CDR3 protein, TCRdb gives one entry from its re-call of the 5' RACE reads, without DNA. Its table lists around 140,000 distinct CDR3 sequences. Sample: naive CXCR3- CD8+ T cells from blood. The source of these receptors is a human donor in good health. Some clones in this sample may be carry-over from other donors' samples. Each CDR3 is given with its conserved first and last residue. The order of the fields is V gene, J gene, CDR3 protein.

TRBV28	TRBJ2-7	CATRTTGIGAYEQYF
TRBV7-6	TRBJ2-1	CASSLNYEQFF
TRBV2	TRBJ2-5	CASSLGWGETQYF
TRBV24-1	TRBJ1-1	CATSDSLTAGAFF
TRBV12-3/TRBV12-4	TRBJ2-6	CASSHNRAGANVLTF
TRBV25-1	TRBJ1-6	CASSEGPLLHF
TRBV29-1	TRBJ2-1	CSVMGGHEPSYNEQFF
TRBV4-3	TRBJ2-2	CASSQEPGLSNTGELFF
TRBV29-1	TRBJ2-5	CSVELFVQGAETQYF
TRBV12-3/TRBV12-4	TRBJ2-7	CASSPFRDTYEQYF
TRBV27	TRBJ2-7	CASSLGDRPYEQYF
TRBV9	TRBJ2-1	CASSVPSGLFNEQFF
TRBV28	TRBJ2-1	CASSSWDTLSEQFF
TRBV7-9	TRBJ2-5	CATNSGSSAKETQYF
TRBV11-2	TRBJ2-7	CASSLGGAGVNYEQYF
TRBV29-1	TRBJ2-7	CSVMNSTLSYEQYF
TRBV7-6	TRBJ2-2	CASSPIKAGGHGELFF
TRBV27	TRBJ2-7	CASSLRWGPNYEQYF
TRBV12-3/TRBV12-4	TRBJ2-3	CLKDRDTDTQYF
TRBV15	TRBJ2-5	CATSTLQGQETQYF
TRBV21-1	TRBJ1-2	CASSMRAGGPPVCGYTF
TRBV29-1	TRBJ1-2	CSVAGGLPADYGYTF
TRBV12-3/TRBV12-4	TRBJ2-3	CASGVGIMDTQYF
TRBV7-9	TRBJ1-3	CASSLGAGNTIYF
TRBV19	TRBJ1-5	CASKETGVDQPQHF
TRBV20-1	TRBJ2-1	CSASPGLHYNEQFF
TRBV29-1	TRBJ2-7	CSGTGTGSYEQYF
TRBV29-1	TRBJ2-5	CSVDRGLGETQYF
TRBV7-3	TRBJ2-3	CASSPTGGRTDTQYF
TRBV11-2	TRBJ2-1	CASSLTYEQFF
TRBV5-1	TRBJ2-7	CASSFRQGGDYEQYF
TRBV12-3/TRBV12-4	TRBJ2-7	CASSPGSRSYEQYF
TRBV11-2	TRBJ2-7	CASRPWASGRGDIEQYF
TRBV5-1	TRBJ2-1	CASSWSGGYNEQFF
TRBV6-6	TRBJ2-3	CASSYPGTILRYTQYF
TRBV7-7	TRBJ2-1	CASSLSTGGGYNEQFF
TRBV7-2	TRBJ2-2	CASSLWGNTGELFF
TRBV7-8	TRBJ2-7	CASSPWQEAAYEQYF